This section outlines one TCR beta chain sequence together with its context. This clonotype was picked up one time. Its target antigen remains unknown. No clone much larger than this one lies a single base away; base qualities are absent. One read alone makes for weak evidence. The sample is drawn from a study of CD8 T cells in ankylosing spondylitis (dated by TCRdb to 2015 to 2018). A note on the overall study: T cell receptor beta repertoires were profiled in healthy donors and ankylosing spondylitis patients so that disease-linked TCR variants could be found. The full study cohort was made up of about 25 ankylosing spondylitis patients and approximately 100 healthy donors. Peripheral blood samples were taken, and synovial fluid was additionally collected from ankylosing spondylitis patients.

The V end loses 4 bases and the J end loses 2 bases, and a stretch of 12 bases separates them. There are 14 amino acids in the CDR3, from cysteine to phenylalanine inclusive. Only CDR3 DNA is held: 42 bases, read in frame from base 1. The germline V gene (reference sequence) provides CDR1 LNHDA and CDR2 SQIVND. Here is what the overall study found, with its caveats: The disease-linked clones had a CD8+ phenotype and were found at relatively low frequencies in peripheral blood. Some of the motif variants had been reported before in the synovial fluid and blood of reactive arthritis patients, a finding that suggests common disease-initiation mechanisms. The disease-linked clones were reported to be significantly enriched in matched synovial fluid samples from ankylosing spondylitis patients. A TCR beta motif of several highly homologous amino acid variants appeared characteristic of blood from ankylosing spondylitis patients.

Reads for this sample came from an Illumina HiSeq 2500. Quantitative 5'-RACE with molecular barcodes was used to prepare TCR beta libraries. On the study's bioinformatics: A new computational method, built on a probabilistic model of VDJ rearrangement, was used to identify disease-linked TCR variants. TCRdb trimmed public reads at Q25 via fastp, called clones via MiXCR and kept in-frame beta chains. Each CDR3 protein gets just one entry, which takes the most common genes and DNA from the rows behind it. These V and J calls derive from TCRdb rather than the authors' analysis. In all, the sample holds 200,000 or so distinct CDR3 sequences, and under 15% of those were seen once. Roughly 9.6% of the sample is taken by the ten largest.

Material for sequencing was blood, either unsorted or a sorted T cell fraction (not recorded which). The chain was built from TRBV19 and TRBJ2-7; TRBD1 is perhaps the D gene, given 7 matching bases. This TCR was recovered from a female donor with ankylosing spondylitis or in good health (not recorded which). The encoded CDR3 is CASSTGDSTYEQYF. The sequence in DNA is TGTGCCAGTAGTACGGGGGACAGTACCTACGAGCAGTACTTC.